The source of this T cell receptor beta chain is a study of breast tumors, draining lymph nodes, adjacent tissues. Study outcomes and limitations: Tumor repertoires ranked between lymph nodes and nontumor tissue in diversity, with V and J gene preferences. Most tumor T cells seemingly derive from lymph node, then expand in tumor. The lymph node origin of tumor T cells was framed as consistent with a hypothesis, not demonstrated. Luminal-like breast cancer showed significantly higher tumor–nontumor repertoire similarity than basal-like.

The lymph nodes were axillary draining lymph nodes from breast cancer patients. This CDR3 is 16 amino acids long. V trimming: 5 bases; J trimming: 3 bases; junction bases outside the gene matches: 8. CDR1 and CDR2 from the germline V gene are MNHNS and SASEGT. Each CDR3 protein gets one entry after TCRdb re-called the multiplex PCR reads with MiXCR. This table has approximately 100,000 distinct CDR3 sequences, around 21% appearing once. This clonotype was seen repeatedly, ten times or more. The antigen is unknown. The receptor's source is a female donor with breast cancer. Some clones in this sample may be carry-over from other donors' samples. J is TRBJ2-7 and V is TRBV6-1; 12 bases agree with TRBD2. What was sequenced was axillary lymph node tissue. This CDR3 is CASSPTSGRGGYEQYF. The CDR3 nucleotides are TGTGCCAGCAGTCCGACTAGCGGGAGAGGGGGCTACGAGCAGTACTTC.